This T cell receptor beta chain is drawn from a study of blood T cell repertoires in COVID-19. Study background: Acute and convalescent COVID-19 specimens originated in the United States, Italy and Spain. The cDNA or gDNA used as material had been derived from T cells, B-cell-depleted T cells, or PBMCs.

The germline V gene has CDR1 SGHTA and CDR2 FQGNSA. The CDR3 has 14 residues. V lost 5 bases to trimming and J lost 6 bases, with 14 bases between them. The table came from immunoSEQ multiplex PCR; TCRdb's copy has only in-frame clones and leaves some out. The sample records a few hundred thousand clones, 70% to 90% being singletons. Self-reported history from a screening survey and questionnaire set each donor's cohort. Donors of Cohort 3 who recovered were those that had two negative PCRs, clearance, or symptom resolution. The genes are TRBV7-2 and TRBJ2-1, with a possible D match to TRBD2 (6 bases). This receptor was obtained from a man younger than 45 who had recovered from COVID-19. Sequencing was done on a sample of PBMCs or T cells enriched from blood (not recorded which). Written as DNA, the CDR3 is TGTGCCAGCAGCCCCCCGGGAGATGGCAATGAGCAGTTCTTC. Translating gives CASSPPGDGNEQFF.